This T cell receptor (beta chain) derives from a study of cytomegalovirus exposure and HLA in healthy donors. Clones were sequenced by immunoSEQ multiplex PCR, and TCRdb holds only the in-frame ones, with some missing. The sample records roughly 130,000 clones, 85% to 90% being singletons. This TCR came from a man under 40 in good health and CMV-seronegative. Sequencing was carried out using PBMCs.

CDR3 loop: CASSLGGSTEAFF. The CDR3 coding sequence is TGTGCCAGCAGCTTGGGAGGGTCCACTGAAGCTTTCTTT. This chain connects TRBV7-9 to TRBJ1-1, with D uncertain. Germline V gene sequence: CDR1 SEHNR, CDR2 FQNEAQ (reference sequence). The CDR3 has 13 amino acids. Trimming left V 3 bases short and J 4 bases short, with 9 bases between. Using reference TRBV7-9 and TRBJ1-1 for the parts outside the CDR3, the full variable domain is DTGVSQNPRHKITKRGQNVTFRCDPISEHNRLYWYRQTLGQGPEFLTYFQNEAQLEKSRLLSDRFSAERPKGSFSTLEIQRTEQGDSAMYLCASSLGGSTEAFFGQGTRLTVV.